This TCR beta chain was observed in a study of T cell repertoires in cytomegalovirus infection. About the research overall: CMV epitopes in the study were HLA-C-restricted (recently identified) and HLA-B-restricted (well studied). Public TCR beta signatures indicated both CMV infection and matching HLA type.

Deletions cut 6 bases from V and 7 bases from J, with 7 bases between. The CDR3 has 11 amino acids. General study points: CMV carriers having the relevant HLA were flagged by cumulative public TCR beta family frequency.

In this sample, this clonotype turned up many times. Its antigen is not identified. TCRdb ran MiXCR on the reads and lists one entry per CDR3 protein. Of some 920,000 distinct CDR3 sequences in the sample, roughly a third are singletons; the top ten hold roughly 12%. The sample here was cultured CD8+ T cells from PBMCs, taken from culture after CMV antigen stimulation. The receptor's source is a human donor in good health (CMV status not recorded). Some clones in this sample may be carry-over from other donors' samples. The J gene is TRBJ2-1, the V gene TRBV12-3 or TRBV12-4; D gene unclear. The CDR3 sequence: CASSPGNEQFF. For the CDR3, the DNA is TGTGCCAGCAGCCCCGGGAATGAGCAGTTCTTC.